This T cell receptor (beta chain) was identified during a study of blood T cell repertoires in COVID-19 (dated by TCRdb to the early 2020s). About the full investigation: Samples covering the acute and convalescent phases of COVID-19 were provided by collaborators in the United States, Italy and Spain. A de-identified subject ID, COVID-19 status, age in years and sex were almost always included in the sample metadata. The repertoires were released in a freely available public database intended as a resource for research on the immune response to SARS-CoV-2. The prospective study material was composed of cDNA or gDNA derived from T cells, B-cell-depleted T cells, or PBMCs. Samples came from the ongoing ImmuneRACE study (first 160 participants) plus 1,254 subjects from 6 global collaborators. Deeply sampled blood TCRbeta repertoires from subjects exposed to, actively infected with, or recovered from COVID-19 were included in the dataset. Where available, HLA class I and class II types were obtained from metadata supplied by the sample provider rather than from assay-based typing. The investigation overall reported the following: Clinical and demographic metadata were provided uncurated, with the amount varying by source and participant.

Collaborating institutions collected whole blood in K2EDTA tubes following their own protocols. For TCRbeta analysis, collaborators shipped samples in one of three forms: frozen whole blood, isolated PBMCs, or DNA extracted from either of those sample types. As regards this clone: Its binding antigen is unknown. No much larger clone is present one base from it, and per-base qualities are unavailable.

Relative to germline, V is 5 bases shorter and J is 5 bases shorter, with 16 bases between their ends. The germline V gene sets CDR1 to MNHEY and CDR2 to SVGAGI. Taken from cysteine to phenylalanine, the CDR3 has 15 residues. Just CDR3 DNA is preserved here, 45 bases in frame from base 1. TCRbeta CDR3 regions were amplified from genomic DNA by means of the immunoSEQ Assay, a bias-controlled multiplex PCR. The source study handled its data this way. Within the assay, amplification of reference gene primers was used to estimate how many nucleated cells each sample contained. To quantify the absolute abundance of each unique TCRbeta CDR3 rearrangement, sequence reads were collapsed and filtered. For each sample, productive Simpson clonality was calculated by taking the square root of Simpson's diversity index across productive rearrangements. Entries here come from immuneACCESS through TCRdb and include only in-frame sequences with V and J called. Some clones fail to appear in such tables; in the studies checked, an unresolved V gene covers under half of the shortfall, and the cause of the remainder is unknown. The V and J calls and the clone size are those of that table, but D and trimming were determined from the DNA. This sample comprises roughly 28,000 clones, around 90% of them detected only once. The ten biggest clones cover over 4% of the sample.

What was sequenced was peripheral blood. This TCR derives from a man between 65 and 85 years old with active COVID-19. The rearrangement combines TRBV6-5 with TRBJ1-3, with TRBD1 perhaps the D gene, on 6 matching bases. The DNA sequence follows: TGTGCCAGCAGTCGCCCACCGGACAGAAGAAACACCATATATTTT. Its coded protein is CASSRPPDRRNTIYF.